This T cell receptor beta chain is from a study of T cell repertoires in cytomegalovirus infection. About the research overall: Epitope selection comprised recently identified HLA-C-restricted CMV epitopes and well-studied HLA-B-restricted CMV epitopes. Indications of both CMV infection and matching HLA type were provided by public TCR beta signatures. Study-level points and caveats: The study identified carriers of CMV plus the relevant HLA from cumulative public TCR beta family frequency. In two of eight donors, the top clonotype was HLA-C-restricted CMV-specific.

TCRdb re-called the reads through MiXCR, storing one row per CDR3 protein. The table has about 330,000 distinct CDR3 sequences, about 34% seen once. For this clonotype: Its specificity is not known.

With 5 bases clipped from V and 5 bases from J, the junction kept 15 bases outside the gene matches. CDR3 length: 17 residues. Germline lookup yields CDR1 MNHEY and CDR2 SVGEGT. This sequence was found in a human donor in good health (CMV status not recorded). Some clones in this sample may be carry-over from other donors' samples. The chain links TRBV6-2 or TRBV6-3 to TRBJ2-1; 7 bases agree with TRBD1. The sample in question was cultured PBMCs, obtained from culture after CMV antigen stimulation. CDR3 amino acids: CASSQQGFGTRNNEQFF. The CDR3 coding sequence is TGTGCCAGCAGTCAACAGGGGTTTGGGACAAGAAACAATGAGCAGTTCTTC.